Listed below are T cell receptor beta chains from one sample, sequenced in a study of shared clonotypes between healthy human individuals. Profiled with immunoSEQ multiplex PCR; TCRdb holds only in-frame clones, not every one. The data hold some 2,000,000 clones, with about 94% observed a single time. Sequenced: naive CD4+ T cells sorted from blood. These receptor sequences come from a man aged 18-30 years in good health. The CDR3 runs from the conserved cysteine through the conserved F or W. A D gene is named only where the DNA matches it firmly. Clone size, where shown, is once, few, many, or a class for clones that have expanded.

J | V | size | D | CDR3 | DNA
TRBJ1-4 | TRBV7-2 | . | . | CASSLPGGPPEKLFF | TGTGCCAGCAGCCTACCTGGGGGACCCCCGGAAAAACTGTTTTTT
TRBJ2-7 | TRBV7-2 | . | TRBD2 | CASSPSGRAYEQYF | TGTGCCAGCAGCCCTAGCGGGAGGGCCTACGAGCAGTACTTC
TRBJ1-1 | TRBV6-5 | . | . | CASSPLGTEAFF | TGTGCCAGCAGTCCCCTGGGCACTGAAGCTTTCTTT
TRBJ2-3 | TRBV9 | once | . | CASSVATRNSDTQYF | TGTGCCAGCAGCGTAGCTACCCGGAACTCCGATACGCAGTATTTT
TRBJ1-1 | TRBV11-2 | . | . | CASSLQLNTEAFF | TGTGCCAGCAGCCTTCAGTTGAACACTGAAGCTTTCTTT
TRBJ2-5 | TRBV18 | . | . | CASSPVGAETQYF | TGTGCCAGCTCCCCTGTCGGGGCAGAGACCCAGTACTTC
TRBJ2-5 | TRBV19 | . | . | CASSVSEWETQYF | TGTGCCAGTAGTGTTAGCGAGTGGGAGACCCAGTACTTC
TRBJ1-5 | TRBV6-1 | . | . | CASSEEAKVGNQPQHF | TGTGCCAGCAGTGAAGAGGCCAAAGTAGGCAATCAGCCCCAGCATTTT
TRBJ2-3 | TRBV28 | . | . | CASSLGGDTTQYF | TGTGCCAGCAGTTTAGGCGGGGACACTACGCAGTATTTT
TRBJ2-3 | TRBV6-1 | . | . | CASREDGGTDTQYF | TGTGCCAGCAGGGAAGATGGGGGCACAGATACGCAGTATTTT
TRBJ1-1 | TRBV7-3 | . | TRBD1 | CASSWTGNTEAFF | TGTGCCAGCAGCTGGACAGGGAACACTGAAGCTTTCTTT
TRBJ1-4 | TRBV2 | . | . | CASSESNLGATNEKLFF | TGTGCCAGCAGTGAGTCGAATTTAGGAGCAACTAATGAAAAACTGTTTTTT
TRBJ1-2 | TRBV6-5 | . | . | CASSYRDKRGYTF | TGTGCCAGCAGTTATCGAGACAAAAGGGGCTACACCTTC
TRBJ1-5 | TRBV20-1 | . | . | CSATKTGTQHF | TGCAGTGCTACCAAAACAGGGACCCAGCATTTT
TRBJ1-6 | TRBV30 | . | . | CAWGDRSSYNSPLHF | TGTGCCTGGGGTGACCGGAGCTCCTATAATTCACCCCTCCACTTT
TRBJ2-1 | TRBV5-1 | . | TRBD2 | CASSLTGGQNNEQFF | TGCGCCAGCAGCTTGACGGGAGGCCAAAACAATGAGCAGTTCTTC
TRBJ2-4 | TRBV7-8 | . | TRBD1 | CASSPETGAQRF | TGTGCCAGCAGCCCCGAGACAGGGGCCCAACGCTTC
TRBJ2-1 | TRBV5-1 | . | TRBD2 | CASSLGAGAYNEQFF | TGCGCCAGCAGCTTGGGTGCGGGAGCCTACAATGAGCAGTTCTTC
TRBJ2-7 | TRBV2 | . | . | CASSDGLSYEQYF | TGTGCCAGCAGTGATGGACTCTCCTACGAGCAGTACTTC
TRBJ2-1 | TRBV5-6 | . | TRBD2 | CASSFWTSGKYNEQFF | TGTGCCAGCAGCTTTTGGACTAGCGGAAAGTACAATGAGCAGTTCTTC
TRBJ2-1 | TRBV7-2 | . | . | CASSSLVISYNEQFF | TGTGCCAGCAGCTCCCTAGTAATCTCCTACAATGAGCAGTTCTTC
TRBJ2-7 | TRBV27 | once | TRBD1 | CASKGTGGTLSYEQYF | TGTGCCAGCAAAGGGACAGGGGGTACGTTGTCCTACGAGCAGTACTTC
TRBJ2-7 | TRBV5-1 | . | TRBD1 | CASSLGQGVYEQYF | TGCGCCAGCAGCTTAGGACAGGGTGTCTACGAGCAGTACTTC